This is a list of T cell receptor beta chains from one sample in a study of identical twins. TCRdb redid the calling of the 5' RACE reads with MiXCR, one entry per CDR3 protein. The repertoire holds approximately 300,000 distinct CDR3 sequences, nearly 9.5% seen once, with 6% to 8.5% in the top ten. These records were also assigned to another study, of yellow fever vaccine responses in identical twins.

Sequencing input: CD8+ T cells sorted from blood. The receptor source for this set is a young woman in good health. Both conserved end residues are part of each CDR3. The D gene is left open where the match is weak. The size entry is marked missing in some rows and otherwise reads once, few, many or a size class.

-	TRBV11-3	-	TRBJ2-5	CASSVGGDLQETQYF	TGTGCCAGCAGCGTCGGAGGGGACCTTCAAGAGACCCAGTACTTC
-	TRBV7-7	-	TRBJ2-7	CASSFGRGYEQYF	TGTGCTAGCAGCTTCGGCAGGGGCTACGAGCAGTACTTC
-	TRBV20-1	TRBD2	TRBJ2-3	CCASGDLFADTQYF	TGCTGTGCTAGCGGGGACCTCTTCGCAGATACGCAGTATTTT
few	TRBV6-5	TRBD2	TRBJ2-7	CASSYSPRVAGGVIHEQYF	TGTGCCAGCAGTTACTCGCCTAGGGTAGCGGGAGGCGTAATCCACGAGCAGTACTTC
many	TRBV11-2	-	TRBJ2-7	CASSFGAGASYEQYF	TGTGCCAGCAGCTTTGGGGCGGGCGCTTCCTACGAGCAGTACTTC
many	TRBV20-1	-	TRBJ1-6	CSASIERGGDSPLHF	TGCAGTGCTTCAATCGAGCGGGGAGGGGATTCACCCCTCCACTTT
-	TRBV6-2/TRBV6-3	-	TRBJ2-1	CASSYEGSYNEQFF	TGTGCCAGCAGTTACGAGGGGTCCTACAATGAGCAGTTCTTC
-	TRBV20-1	-	TRBJ1-2	CSAEITGRNYGYTF	TGCAGTGCGGAGATCACAGGCCGAAACTATGGCTACACCTTC
-	TRBV5-1	TRBD1	TRBJ1-1	CASSLVGTGGTEAFF	TGCGCCAGCAGCTTGGTTGGGACAGGGGGCACTGAAGCTTTCTTT
-	TRBV6-2/TRBV6-3	-	TRBJ2-2	CASSYAWASAGELFF	TGTGCCAGCAGTTACGCATGGGCTAGCGCCGGGGAGCTGTTTTTT
few	TRBV29-1	-	TRBJ2-5	CSMIPREEVETQYF	TGCAGCATGATTCCCAGGGAGGAGGTGGAGACCCAGTACTTC
many	TRBV28	TRBD2	TRBJ2-5	CASRNLAGGIQETQYF	TGTGCCAGCAGGAATCTAGCGGGGGGCATCCAAGAGACCCAGTACTTC
many	TRBV4-3	-	TRBJ2-1	CASSPSRTNEQFF	TGCGCCAGCAGCCCCTCCCGGACGAATGAGCAGTTCTTC
many	TRBV29-1	TRBD2	TRBJ2-1	CSVRRAGDEQFF	TGCAGCGTTAGGAGAGCGGGAGACGAGCAGTTCTTC
few	TRBV27	-	TRBJ1-5	CASSPLPPYSNQPQHF	TGTGCCAGCAGTCCACTCCCTCCTTATAGCAATCAGCCCCAGCATTTT
-	TRBV5-1	-	TRBJ2-5	CASSEYTEETQYF	TGCGCCAGCAGCGAGTATACCGAGGAGACCCAGTACTTC
-	TRBV6-5	-	TRBJ2-1	CASSYSWAGSYNEQFF	TGTGCCAGCAGTTACTCGTGGGCAGGGTCCTACAATGAGCAGTTCTTC
few	TRBV6-5	-	TRBJ2-5	CASRYSIGSGAQETQYF	TGTGCCAGCAGATACTCGATTGGCTCAGGGGCCCAAGAGACCCAGTACTTC
many	TRBV7-9	TRBD1	TRBJ1-1	CASSSGQGVTEAFF	TGTGCCAGCAGCTCGGGACAGGGGGTCACTGAAGCTTTCTTT
many	TRBV12-3/TRBV12-4	-	TRBJ2-2	CASSLYEGGELFF	TGTGCCAGCAGTTTATACGAGGGCGGGGAGCTGTTTTTT
many	TRBV7-9	-	TRBJ2-2	CASSDIGTGELFF	TGTGCCAGCAGCGACATCGGCACCGGGGAGCTGTTTTTT
few	TRBV5-1	-	TRBJ2-3	CASSDGSRRDTQYF	TGCGCCAGCAGCGACGGATCGCGGAGAGATACGCAGTATTTT
few	TRBV6-1	TRBD2	TRBJ2-1	CASSPPREAYNEQFF	TGTGCCAGCAGCCCCCCGCGGGAGGCCTACAATGAGCAGTTCTTC
once	TRBV5-5	-	TRBJ2-7	CASSFADNSYEQYF	TGTGCCAGCAGCTTTGCGGACAATTCCTACGAGCAGTACTTC
-	TRBV7-9	TRBD1	TRBJ1-6	CASSLLGQGKDNSPLHF	TGTGCCAGCAGCTTACTGGGACAGGGAAAGGATAATTCACCCCTCCACTTT
-	TRBV6-2/TRBV6-3	-	TRBJ2-7	CASSYDLGEADF	TGTGCCAGCAGTTACGACCTCGGCGAGGCGGACTTC
-	TRBV5-1	TRBD2	TRBJ2-3	CASSPGGPTDTQYF	TGCGCCAGCAGCCCGGGGGGGCCGACAGATACGCAGTATTTT
-	TRBV18	TRBD1	TRBJ1-5	CASSPGQVNQPQHF	TGTGCCAGCTCACCGGGACAGGTCAATCAGCCCCAGCATTTT
-	TRBV11-2	-	TRBJ2-1	CASSPAVEQRAQSTYNEQFF	TGTGCCAGCAGCCCCGCCGTGGAGCAGCGGGCCCAATCTACCTACAATGAGCAGTTCTTC
many	TRBV12-3/TRBV12-4	-	TRBJ2-1	CASSFRGPAEQFF	TGTGCCAGCAGTTTTAGGGGACCGGCAGAGCAGTTCTTC
-	TRBV29-1	TRBD1	TRBJ1-1	CSAEGQTPEAFF	TGCAGCGCAGAGGGACAGACCCCTGAAGCTTTCTTT
medium-sized	TRBV12-3/TRBV12-4	-	TRBJ2-7	CASSLGLSYEQYF	TGTGCCAGCAGTTTAGGACTCTCCTACGAGCAGTACTTC
many	TRBV20-1	-	TRBJ2-1	CSARESGYNEQFF	TGCAGTGCTAGAGAGAGCGGCTACAATGAGCAGTTCTTC
-	TRBV20-1	-	TRBJ2-7	CSARDTGVERYEQYF	TGCAGTGCTAGAGATACGGGGGTTGAGAGGTACGAGCAGTACTTC
-	TRBV15	TRBD1	TRBJ2-7	CATSRDSPGGISYEQYF	TGTGCCACCAGCAGAGATTCCCCAGGGGGCATTTCCTACGAGCAGTACTTC
many	TRBV4-3	TRBD1	TRBJ2-1	CASSQGDRIYNEQFF	TGCGCCAGCAGCCAAGGGGACAGGATATACAATGAGCAGTTCTTC
-	TRBV29-1	-	TRBJ2-7	CSVEGGDYYEQYF	TGCAGCGTTGAAGGGGGGGATTACTACGAGCAGTACTTC
-	TRBV7-9	-	TRBJ2-2	CASSPTRQALAGELFF	TGTGCCAGCAGCCCGACTCGGCAGGCGTTGGCCGGGGAGCTGTTTTTT
few	TRBV19	-	TRBJ2-1	CASSIAGDEQFF	TGTGCCAGTAGTATAGCAGGGGACGAGCAGTTCTTC
many	TRBV4-3	TRBD2	TRBJ2-1	CASSQDQAGVVEQFF	TGCGCCAGCAGCCAAGATCAGGCGGGAGTCGTTGAGCAGTTCTTC
-	TRBV10-3	TRBD2	TRBJ2-2	CAIPLAGSNTGELFF	TGTGCCATCCCACTAGCGGGGTCGAACACCGGGGAGCTGTTTTTT
few	TRBV7-9	-	TRBJ2-7	CAITGGSYEQYF	TGTGCCATTACCGGGGGCTCCTACGAGCAGTACTTC
many	TRBV12-3/TRBV12-4	-	TRBJ1-3	CASSAGGNTIYF	TGTGCCAGCAGCGCCGGCGGAAACACCATATATTTT
-	TRBV10-3	TRBD2	TRBJ2-5	CAISEPGTSKETQYF	TGTGCCATCAGTGAGCCGGGGACTAGCAAGGAGACCCAGTACTTC
few	TRBV9	-	TRBJ2-1	CASSVGSFLYNEQFF	TGTGCCAGCAGCGTAGGGTCATTTCTATACAATGAGCAGTTCTTC
-	TRBV29-1	TRBD2	TRBJ2-7	CSVWAGAGNEQYF	TGCAGCGTTTGGGCGGGAGCCGGGAACGAGCAGTACTTC
-	TRBV10-3	-	TRBJ1-4	CAISESGRNNEKLFF	TGTGCCATCAGTGAGTCTGGTCGGAATAATGAAAAACTGTTTTTT
few	TRBV11-2	TRBD1	TRBJ2-3	CASSLTGTATDTQYF	TGTGCCAGCAGCCTAACCGGGACAGCCACAGATACGCAGTATTTT
-	TRBV7-9	-	TRBJ2-1	CASSAPRVSGDEQFF	TGTGCCAGCAGCGCCCCCCGAGTGTCTGGCGATGAGCAGTTCTTC